Listed here are 20 T cell receptor beta chains from one sample, sequenced in a study of T cell clonality in common variable immunodeficiency. Generated by immunoSEQ multiplex PCR, the TCRdb table keeps only in-frame clones and is missing some. The specimen has some 43,000 clones, none found just once. The sequencing input was peripheral blood mononuclear cells. These receptors were taken from a person aged 18 to 75 in good health.

This clone showed up many times. The DNA ends 3 residues before the CDR3 does, and the rest of the CDR3 is filled in from the germline J gene. The chain is built from TRBV5-1 and TRBJ2-7; 8 nucleotides agree with TRBD1. The CDR3 runs to 19 residues. Germline V CDR1 and CDR2: SGHRS, YFSETQ. V dropped 4 bases and J dropped 5; count of bases not matched to a gene: 23. The CDR3 region is CASSLPGQADGRSGNEQYF. The part of the CDR3 DNA that was read is TGCGCCAGCAGCCTGCCGGGACAGGCGGATGGCAGGAGTGGGAACGAG.

This clone was seen ten or more times. CDR3 DNA, as far as it was read: TGCGCCAGCAGCTTACAGGGAAACCAAGAGACC. Translation: CASSLQGNQET. In full, the CDR3 is CASSLQGNQETQYF. This chain uses TRBV5-1 with TRBJ2-5; D may be TRBD1 (6 bases). The read terminates 3 residues before the CDR3 end, so the remaining end is supplied by the germline J gene. Germline-derived CDR1 and CDR2 are SGHRS and YFSETQ. CDR3 length: 14 amino acids. The V end lost 2 bases, the J end lost 0 bases, and 8 bases lay between the germline ends.

This clone was counted ten times or more. The read ends 3 residues shy of where the CDR3 ends; the end is completed using the germline J gene. The genes are TRBV2 and TRBJ2-7; TRBD2 aligns across 12 bases. CDR3 size: 16 residues. The trim removed 7 bases at V and 4 bases at J, leaving 11 bases unmatched. CDR1 is SNHLY, CDR2 FYNNEI, per germline. The CDR3 loop is CASKLAGGGAQYEQYF. The covered CDR3 bases are TGTGCCAGCAAACTAGCGGGAGGTGGAGCTCAGTACGAG. The whole variable domain, filled in from reference TRBV2 and TRBJ2-7, reads EPEVTQTPSHQVTQMGQEVILRCVPISNHLYFYWYRQILGQKVEFLVSFYNNEISEKSEIFDDQFSVERPDGSNFTLKIRSTKLEDSAMYFCASKLAGGGAQYEQYFGPGTRLTVT.

This clone was recorded many times. CDR3 residues: CASIRRPGGELFF. The sequenced CDR3 bases are TGTGCCAGCATTAGGCGACCAGGCGGGGAG. The gene calls are TRBV7-2 and TRBJ2-2; unclear D gene. The read gets to within 3 residues of the CDR3 end, and the germline J gene fills in the rest. The CDR3 runs to 13 residues. The V end was cut by 7 bases, the J end by 7 bases, with 13 bases between. Looked up from germline, CDR1 is SGHTA and CDR2 is FQGNSA. The variable domain in full, with the rest retrieved from reference TRBV7-2 and TRBJ2-2, is GAGVSQSPSNKVTEKGKDVELRCDPISGHTALYWYRQSLGQGLEFLIYFQGNSAPDKSGLPSDRFSAERTGGSVSTLTIQRTQQEDSAVYLCASIRRPGGELFFGEGSRLTVL.

The sample holds many counts of this clone. The read finishes 3 residues shy of the CDR3 end, and the germline J gene is used to complete it. The rearrangement uses TRBV6-1 and TRBJ1-5, with D hard to call. With 2 bases removed from V and 5 bases from J, the gap between germline ends came to 7 bases. The CDR3 runs to 13 residues. Looked up from germline, CDR1 is MNHNS and CDR2 is SASEGT. CDR3: CASSEQADQPQHF. Incomplete CDR3 DNA: TGTGCCAGCAGTGAACAGGCTGATCAGCCC.

Regarding this clone: The DNA ends 3 residues before the CDR3 does, and the rest of the CDR3 is filled in from the germline J gene. The chain joins TRBV7-9 to TRBJ1-2; no definite D call. The CDR3 has 14 amino acids. From germline, CDR1 is SEHNR and CDR2 FQNEAQ (reference sequence). The covered CDR3 bases are TGTGCCAGCAGCCCCGGACTAGCGGGAGCCGAC. It is translated as CASSPGLAGAD. The complete CDR3 reads CASSPGLAGADYTF.

This clone showed up many times. The sequence runs out 3 residues before the end of the CDR3; the remainder is reconstructed from the germline J gene. V is TRBV20-1 and J is TRBJ1-1, with a tentative D call TRBD1 (6 bases). CDR1 is DFQATT and CDR2 is SNEGSKA in the germline V gene (reference sequence). CDR3 length: 16 residues. V was cut by 6 bases and J by 0 bases, with 20 bases left in between. Incomplete CDR3 DNA: TGCAGTGCAGCCCGGACAGCTTTAAAAATGAACACTGAA. Amino acids: CSAARTALKMNTE. The complete CDR3 sequence is CSAARTALKMNTEAFF.

This clone appeared a few times. The read terminates 3 residues ahead of where the CDR3 ends, so the germline J gene completes it. This sequence joins TRBV7-8 and TRBJ2-1; D is perhaps TRBD2 (6 bases). With 1 base removed from V and 7 bases from J, the gap between germline ends came to 23 bases. Per germline, CDR1 SGHVS and CDR2 FQNEAQ. The CDR3 runs to 18 residues. CDR3 bases read: TGTGCCAGCAGCTTAGGGGGTTGGGCGGGGCCTACGCATAATGAG. It is translated as CASSLGGWAGPTHNE. The whole CDR3 protein is CASSLGGWAGPTHNEQFF. The whole variable domain, filled in from reference TRBV7-8 and TRBJ2-1, reads GAGVSQSPRYKVAKRGQDVALRCDPISGHVSLFWYQQALGQGPEFLTYFQNEAQLDKSGLPSDRFFAERPEGSVSTLKIQRTQQEDSAVYLCASSLGGWAGPTHNEQFFGPGTRLTVL.

This clone was seen at least ten times. Read coverage stops 3 residues before the CDR3 terminus; the germline J gene supplies the remainder. The chain uses TRBV13 and TRBJ1-3; D may be TRBD1 (5 bases). The CDR3 is 14 amino acids. Trimming removed 2 bases at V and 4 bases at J, with 9 bases between. The germline V gene encodes CDR1 PRHDT and CDR2 FYEKMQ (reference sequence). The CDR3: CASSLSGRGNTIYF. The part of the CDR3 DNA that was read is TGTGCCAGCAGCTTATCAGGGCGGGGAAACACC. Full variable domain (rest looked up from reference TRBV13 and TRBJ1-3): AAGVIQSPRHLIKEKRETATLKCYPIPRHDTVYWYQQGPGQDPQFLISFYEKMQSDKGSIPDRFSAQQFSDYHSELNMSSLELGDSALYFCASSLSGRGNTIYFGEGSWLTVV.

The sample holds many counts of this clone. Coverage ceases 3 residues before the CDR3 finishes, and the germline J gene fills in the end. The chain couples TRBV10-3 to TRBJ1-2, with 11 bases matching TRBD1. Germline V gene sequence: CDR1 ENHRY, CDR2 SYGVKD. The CDR3 loop spans 15 amino acids. CDR3 DNA, as far as it was read: TGTGCCATCAGTGATCCTAGGACAGGGGGCTTAGGC. Residues: CAISDPRTGGLG. The entire CDR3 is CAISDPRTGGLGYTF.

This clone was observed many times. The read finishes 3 residues shy of the CDR3 end, and the germline J gene is used to complete it. This chain joins TRBV6-2 or TRBV6-3 and TRBJ2-1; 8 nucleotides line up with TRBD2. Germline CDR1 is MNHEY and CDR2 is SVGEGT. This CDR3 is 15 amino acids long. After removal of 6 bases from V and 2 bases from J, the junction contained 6 bases not matched to a gene. The CDR3 region is CASRRDGGAYNEQFF. CDR3 DNA (partial): TGTGCCAGCAGAAGGGACGGGGGGGCCTACAATGAG.

This clone was detected ten times or more. The read falls 3 residues short of the CDR3 end, and the missing part is taken from the germline J gene. The genes are TRBV7-6 and TRBJ2-2, with no clear D. Germline loops: CDR1 SGHVS, CDR2 FNYEAQ. Trimming left V 6 bases short and J 6 bases short, with 17 bases between. CDR3 size: 15 residues. The sequenced CDR3 bases are TGTGCCAGCAGAGGAGACTCAAGTCATCCCGGGGAG. Protein sequence: CASRGDSSHPGE. The entire CDR3 protein reads CASRGDSSHPGELFF.

In this sample, this clone turned up many times. CDR3: CSARDRENQPQHF. The part of the CDR3 DNA that was read is TGCAGTGCCCGGGACAGGGAGAATCAGCCC. The chain employs TRBV20-1 and TRBJ1-5; 9 nucleotides agree with TRBD1. The CDR3 goes on 3 residues after the read ends, and that part is filled in from the germline J gene. Per germline, CDR1 DFQATT and CDR2 SNEGSKA (reference sequence). CDR3 length equals 13 residues. Unmatched junction bases numbered 4, after V lost 6 bases and J lost 4 bases.

There are a few counts of this clone. The sequence runs out 3 residues before the end of the CDR3; the remainder is reconstructed from the germline J gene. V and J are TRBV20-1 and TRBJ1-1; possible D gene TRBD1, 5 bases. V shed 5 bases and J shed 1 base, with 8 bases lying between them. Germline lookup yields CDR1 DFQATT and CDR2 SNEGSKA (reference sequence). This CDR3 contains 12 residues. CDR3 protein: CSAFDRNTEAFF. The sequenced CDR3 bases are TGCAGTGCTTTTGACAGGAACACTGAA.

This clone was seen many times. The read falls 3 residues short of the CDR3 end, and the missing part is taken from the germline J gene. The chain employs TRBV6-2 or TRBV6-3 and TRBJ1-5; 9 bases map to TRBD1. J was trimmed by 4 bases and V by 2 bases; bases with no gene match: 3. The germline V gene has CDR1 MNHEY and CDR2 SVGEGT. CDR3 length equals 15 residues. CDR3 sequence reads: CASSYAGTGNQPQHF. The CDR3 bases that were read are TGTGCCAGCAGTTACGCGGGGACAGGGAATCAGCCC.

This clone was counted ten times or more. Sequencing ends 3 residues short of the CDR3 end; the germline J gene provides the rest. V gene TRBV30 combines with J gene TRBJ1-2, with 9 bases matching TRBD1. The germline V gene has CDR1 GTSNPN and CDR2 SVGIG (reference sequence). J lost 3 bases, V lost 1 base, and 12 bases had no gene match. The CDR3 runs to 17 residues. The DNA read from the CDR3 is TGTGCCTGGAGTGCCTTTAGGGACAGGGAGTATTACTATGGC. Translation gives CAWSAFRDREYYYG. The complete CDR3 sequence is CAWSAFRDREYYYGYTF.

This clone has at least ten counts. The CDR3 is cut off 3 residues early in the read; its end comes from the germline J gene. This chain uses TRBV12-3 or TRBV12-4 with TRBJ2-2; no clear D gene. V lost 5 bases to trimming and J lost 0 bases, with 4 bases between them. This CDR3 is built from 13 residues. CDR3 bases read: TGTGCCAGCAGTCATCCGAACACCGGGGAG. Translated, it gives CASSHPNTGE. The whole CDR3 region reads CASSHPNTGELFF.

As concerns this clone: The sequence runs out 3 residues before the end of the CDR3; the remainder is reconstructed from the germline J gene. The J gene is TRBJ1-5, the V gene TRBV19, with 7 nucleotides matching TRBD1. The CDR3 has 15 amino acids. Germline V gene sequence: CDR1 LNHDA, CDR2 SQIVND (reference sequence). The trim removed 3 bases at V and 5 bases at J, leaving 7 bases unmatched. This chain's CDR3 is CASSMVAGGHQPQHF. The sequenced CDR3 bases are TGTGCCAGTAGTATGGTCGCAGGGGGACATCAGCCC. The whole variable domain, filled in from reference TRBV19 and TRBJ1-5, reads DGGITQSPKYLFRKEGQNVTLSCEQNLNHDAMYWYRQDPGQGLRLIYYSQIVNDFQKGDIAEGYSVSREKKESFPLTVTSAQKNPTAFYLCASSMVAGGHQPQHFGDGTRLSIL.

This clone has a count of ten or more. The CDR3 goes on 3 residues after the read ends, and that part is filled in from the germline J gene. The J gene is TRBJ1-2, the V gene TRBV5-1; tentative D call: TRBD1 (5 bases). V was clipped by 1 base and J by 1 base, with 11 bases between them. The length of the CDR3 is 15 residues. CDR1 SGHRS and CDR2 YFSETQ come from the germline V gene. The sequenced CDR3 bases are TGCGCCAGCAGCTTGCAGGCAGGGCTTAACTATGGC. Its protein is CASSLQAGLNYG. The CDR3, in full, reads CASSLQAGLNYGYTF.

This clone was observed at least ten times. With the read ending 3 residues before the CDR3 end, the germline J gene is used to fill in that end. The chain carries TRBV2 and TRBJ1-5, with D unresolved. The V end was cut by 7 bases, the J end by 4 bases, with 11 bases between. CDR1 is SNHLY and CDR2 is FYNNEI in the germline V gene. This CDR3 is built from 13 residues. The CDR3 DNA, read in part, is TGTGCCAGCAAAGACCAGGATAATCAGCCC. It yields the protein CASKDQDNQP. In full, the CDR3 is CASKDQDNQPQHF.